This TCR beta chain was found in a study of blood T cells in healthy people across ages. As for the study in general: Using template switching, researchers captured about one barcoded beta molecule for each two T cells. Study results and caveats: Estimates based on one million T cells were treated as lower bounds. TCR beta diversity per million T cells fell roughly linearly with age.

Germline CDR1 reads LGHNA; CDR2 reads YNFKEQ. The V segment lost 2 bases and the J segment 2 bases; nucleotides outside the gene matches: 5. The CDR3 loop spans 15 amino acids. There are a few counts of this clonotype. Its antigen is not known. A second PCR of about 7 to 11 cycles used a sample-barcoded 5' primer and a J-beta primer mix. Each TCR beta cDNA got a 12-nucleotide random molecular identifier. Using its own MiXCR run on the 5' RACE reads, TCRdb lists one record per CDR3 protein. This table has roughly 1,500,000 distinct CDR3 sequences, about 40% appearing once. The sequenced sample was blood. The chain carries TRBV4-2 and TRBJ1-2; 7 bases fit TRBD1. The clonotype was recovered from a woman younger than 30 in good health. CDR3 bases: TGTGCCAGCAGCCAAACGGGGACAGCGAACTATGGCTACACCTTC. Translation gives CASSQTGTANYGYTF.